The clone carrying this T cell receptor (beta chain) was seen only a few times. The PCR made use of 60 Vbeta and 13 Jbeta primers. Here immunoSEQ multiplex PCR was the method, and the copy in TCRdb shows in-frame clones only, minus some. Of 130,000 to 150,000 clones detected, around 72% appear once; the ten largest clones hold over 2%. This record belongs to a study of cytomegalovirus exposure and HLA in healthy donors. The source of this sequence is a man aged 35 to 55 in good health and CMV-seronegative. Source material: PBMCs.

CDR3: CASSLAGVTEAFF. In DNA form, the CDR3 reads TGTGCCAGCAGCTTAGCCGGAGTCACTGAAGCTTTCTTT. This chain connects TRBV7-8 to TRBJ1-1; D call uncertain. Trimming took off 0 bases at V and 4 bases at J, with 6 bases between the two ends. This CDR3 is built from 13 residues. Germline CDR1 and CDR2: SGHVS and FQNEAQ. The full variable domain, with the rest looked up from reference TRBV7-8 and TRBJ1-1, is GAGVSQSPRYKVAKRGQDVALRCDPISGHVSLFWYQQALGQGPEFLTYFQNEAQLDKSGLPSDRFFAERPEGSVSTLKIQRTQQEDSAVYLCASSLAGVTEAFFGQGTRLTVV.